The rows below give T cell receptor beta chains drawn from one sample of a study of blood T cell repertoires in COVID-19. Data came from immunoSEQ multiplex PCR; TCRdb stores just in-frame clones and leaves some out. This sample carries under 110,000 clones, 85% of them seen once, and the ten largest clones take about 1.7%. Source material: peripheral blood. All receptors derive from a woman aged 65 to 85 with active or convalescent COVID-19. The CDR3 runs from the conserved cysteine through the conserved F or W. D genes are given only for firm matches. Clone size is shown for a subset of rows, as once, few, many or a class of expanded clone.

v_call: TRBV15; j_call: TRBJ2-7; d_call: TRBD1; clone_size: -; cdr3_nt: TGTGCCACCAGCAGACAGGGGGCGCGAGAGCAGTACTTC; cdr3_aa: CATSRQGAREQYF
v_call: TRBV19; j_call: TRBJ1-5; d_call: -; clone_size: -; cdr3_nt: TGTGCCAGTAGTGTTTATCCCTCGGTCAATAGCAATCAGCCCCAGCATTTT; cdr3_aa: CASSVYPSVNSNQPQHF
v_call: TRBV5-4; j_call: TRBJ2-5; d_call: TRBD2; clone_size: once; cdr3_nt: TGTGCCAGCAGCCGGGAGGGCGGGGGGGGGACCCAGTACTTC; cdr3_aa: CASSREGGGGTQYF
v_call: TRBV6-5; j_call: TRBJ1-2; d_call: -; clone_size: -; cdr3_nt: TGTGCCAGCACAGGGCCGGGCTATGGCTACACCTTC; cdr3_aa: CASTGPGYGYTF
v_call: TRBV7-2; j_call: TRBJ2-1; d_call: -; clone_size: once; cdr3_nt: TGTGCCAGCAGCTTATACAGCGGCAGCTCCTACAATGAGCAGTTCTTC; cdr3_aa: CASSLYSGSSYNEQFF
v_call: TRBV28; j_call: TRBJ2-2; d_call: TRBD1; clone_size: -; cdr3_nt: TGTGCCACCAACTATCGTCGGACAGGGGGCATCGGGGAGCTGTTTTTT; cdr3_aa: CATNYRRTGGIGELFF
v_call: TRBV9; j_call: TRBJ1-2; d_call: TRBD1; clone_size: -; cdr3_nt: TGTGCCAGCAGCTTCGGGACAGGTTATGGCTACACCTTC; cdr3_aa: CASSFGTGYGYTF
v_call: TRBV2; j_call: TRBJ1-5; d_call: -; clone_size: -; cdr3_nt: TGTGCCAGCAGTTACACGGACACGGCAAGGCCCCAGCATTTT; cdr3_aa: CASSYTDTARPQHF
v_call: TRBV12-3/TRBV12-4; j_call: TRBJ1-1; d_call: -; clone_size: once; cdr3_nt: TGTGCCAGCAGCCGGGAAGGCAACACTGAAGCTTTCTTT; cdr3_aa: CASSREGNTEAFF
v_call: TRBV7-2; j_call: TRBJ2-7; d_call: TRBD2; clone_size: few; cdr3_nt: TGTGCCAGCAGCTTAGCAGCTGTGGCCCCTAGCGGGGACTCCTACGAGCAGTACTTC; cdr3_aa: CASSLAAVAPSGDSYEQYF
v_call: TRBV20-1; j_call: TRBJ2-7; d_call: TRBD2; clone_size: -; cdr3_nt: TGCAGTGCTAGACAGGGACTAGCGGTGTACTTC; cdr3_aa: CSARQGLAVYF
v_call: TRBV14; j_call: TRBJ1-4; d_call: -; clone_size: -; cdr3_nt: TGTGCCAGCAGCCAAAGGGGATGGTATGAAAAACTGTTTTTT; cdr3_aa: CASSQRGWYEKLFF
v_call: TRBV16; j_call: TRBJ2-6; d_call: TRBD1; clone_size: -; cdr3_nt: TGTGCCAGCAGCCCATGGGACAGCTCTGGGGCCAACGTCCTGACTTTC; cdr3_aa: CASSPWDSSGANVLTF
v_call: TRBV6-5; j_call: TRBJ1-5; d_call: TRBD1; clone_size: -; cdr3_nt: TGTGCCAGCAGGGGGACAGGGGCTGCTCAGCCCCAGCATTTT; cdr3_aa: CASRGTGAAQPQHF
v_call: TRBV6-6; j_call: TRBJ1-2; d_call: TRBD1; clone_size: -; cdr3_nt: TGTGCCAGCAGTCCGACAGGGAGCTATGGCTACACCTTC; cdr3_aa: CASSPTGSYGYTF
v_call: TRBV2; j_call: TRBJ2-3; d_call: -; clone_size: -; cdr3_nt: TGTGCCAGCAGCGTGACACCTTTGGATACGCAGTATTTT; cdr3_aa: CASSVTPLDTQYF
v_call: TRBV5-1; j_call: TRBJ1-5; d_call: -; clone_size: -; cdr3_nt: TGCGCCAGCAGCTTGGGGACAGATCAGCCCCAGCATTTT; cdr3_aa: CASSLGTDQPQHF
v_call: TRBV11-2; j_call: TRBJ1-1; d_call: TRBD1; clone_size: -; cdr3_nt: TGTGCCAGCAGCACCCGGACAGGGGGCTATGAAGCTTTCTTT; cdr3_aa: CASSTRTGGYEAFF
v_call: TRBV5-5; j_call: TRBJ1-5; d_call: -; clone_size: -; cdr3_nt: TGTGCCAGCAGCGTCAGGGACTTCGGCTCTTACGGTCAGCCCCAGCATTTT; cdr3_aa: CASSVRDFGSYGQPQHF
v_call: TRBV9; j_call: TRBJ2-3; d_call: TRBD2; clone_size: -; cdr3_nt: TGTGCCAGCAGCAAGCGGGGGGCCCGCGGAGATACGCAGTATTTT; cdr3_aa: CASSKRGARGDTQYF
v_call: TRBV5-1; j_call: TRBJ1-1; d_call: -; clone_size: -; cdr3_nt: TGCGCCAGCAGCTTGGCCGGAGGGAGCAGGACTGAAGCTTTCTTT; cdr3_aa: CASSLAGGSRTEAFF
v_call: TRBV21-1; j_call: TRBJ1-2; d_call: -; clone_size: -; cdr3_nt: TGTGCCAGCACCCTTATCCGACGGGTGAACTATGGCTACACCTTC; cdr3_aa: CASTLIRRVNYGYTF
v_call: TRBV5-1; j_call: TRBJ1-2; d_call: TRBD1; clone_size: -; cdr3_nt: TGCGCCAGCAGCTTGGTTGGACAGGGAGGTGGTGGCTACACCTTC; cdr3_aa: CASSLVGQGGGGYTF
v_call: TRBV30; j_call: TRBJ2-6; d_call: -; clone_size: once; cdr3_nt: TGTGCCTGGAGTACCGGGGGTGGAGGGGCTGGGGCCAACGTCCTGACTTTC; cdr3_aa: CAWSTGGGGAGANVLTF